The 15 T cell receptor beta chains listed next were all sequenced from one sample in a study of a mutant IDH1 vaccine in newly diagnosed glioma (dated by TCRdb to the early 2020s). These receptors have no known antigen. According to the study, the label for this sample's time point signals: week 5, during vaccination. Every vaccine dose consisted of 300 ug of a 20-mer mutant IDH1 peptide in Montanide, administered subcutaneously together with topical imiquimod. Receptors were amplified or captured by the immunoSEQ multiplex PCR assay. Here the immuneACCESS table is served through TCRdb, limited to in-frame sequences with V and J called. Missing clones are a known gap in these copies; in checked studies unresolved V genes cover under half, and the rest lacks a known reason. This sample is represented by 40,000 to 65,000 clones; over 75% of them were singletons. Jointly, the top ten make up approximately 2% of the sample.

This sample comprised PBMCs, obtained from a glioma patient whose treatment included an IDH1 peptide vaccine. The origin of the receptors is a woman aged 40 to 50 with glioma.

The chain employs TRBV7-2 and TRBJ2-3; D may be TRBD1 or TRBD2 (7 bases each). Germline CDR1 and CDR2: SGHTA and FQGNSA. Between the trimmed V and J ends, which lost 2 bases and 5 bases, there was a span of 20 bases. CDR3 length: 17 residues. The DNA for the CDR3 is TGTGCCAGCAGCTTATCTGAGGGGCCAGGGGGGGGAGATACGCAGTATTTT. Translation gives CASSLSEGPGGGDTQYF.

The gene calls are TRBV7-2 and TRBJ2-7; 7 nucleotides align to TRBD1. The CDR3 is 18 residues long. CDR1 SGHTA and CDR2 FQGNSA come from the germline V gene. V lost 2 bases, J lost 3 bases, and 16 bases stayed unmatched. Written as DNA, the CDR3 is TGTGCCAGCAGCTTAAAGAGGGCACAGGGGCCTTTAAACTACGAGCAGTACTTC. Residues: CASSLKRAQGPLNYEQYF.

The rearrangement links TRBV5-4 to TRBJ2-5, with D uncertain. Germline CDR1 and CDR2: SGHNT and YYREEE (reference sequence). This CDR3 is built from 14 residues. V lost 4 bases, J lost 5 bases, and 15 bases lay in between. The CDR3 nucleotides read TGTGCCAGCAGCCCACGCAGTACGGTCGAGACCCAGTACTTC. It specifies CASSPRSTVETQYF.

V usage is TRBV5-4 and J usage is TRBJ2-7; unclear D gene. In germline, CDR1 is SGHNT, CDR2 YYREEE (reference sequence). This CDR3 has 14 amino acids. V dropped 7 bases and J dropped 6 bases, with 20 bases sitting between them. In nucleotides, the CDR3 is TGTGCCAGCTATTCTAACCAGCGAGCTGGCGAGCAGTACTTC. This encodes CASYSNQRAGEQYF.

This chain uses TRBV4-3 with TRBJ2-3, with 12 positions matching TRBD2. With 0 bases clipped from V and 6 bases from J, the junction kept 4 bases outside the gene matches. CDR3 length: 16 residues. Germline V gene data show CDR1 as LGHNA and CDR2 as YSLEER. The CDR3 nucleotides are TGCGCCAGCAGCCAAGATTCCCTAGCGGGGGGGGATACGCAGTATTTT. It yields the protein CASSQDSLAGGDTQYF.

The CDR3 here is CASSQSGRVGNQPQHF. For the CDR3, the DNA is TGCGCCAGCAGTCAATCCGGTCGCGTGGGCAATCAGCCCCAGCATTTT. The V and J genes are TRBV23-1 and TRBJ1-5; D ambiguous. TRBV23-1 is an ORF; its function is uncertain. This CDR3 spans 16 amino acids. V was pared by 0 bases and J by 2 bases, with 11 bases between.

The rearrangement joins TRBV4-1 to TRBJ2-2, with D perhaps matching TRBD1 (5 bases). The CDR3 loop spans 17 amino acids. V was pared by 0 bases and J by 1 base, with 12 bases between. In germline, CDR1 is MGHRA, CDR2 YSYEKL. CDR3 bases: TGCGCCAGCAGCCAAGATTCAGGGTTTCAGAACACCGGGGAGCTGTTTTTT. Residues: CASSQDSGFQNTGELFF.

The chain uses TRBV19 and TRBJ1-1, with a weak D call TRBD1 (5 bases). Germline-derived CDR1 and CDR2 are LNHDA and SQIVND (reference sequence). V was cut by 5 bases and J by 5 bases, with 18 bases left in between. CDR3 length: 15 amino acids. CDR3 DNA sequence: TGTGCCAGTAGTTTTAGTTGGGGGTCTAAGACTGAAGCTTTCTTT. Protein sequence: CASSFSWGSKTEAFF.

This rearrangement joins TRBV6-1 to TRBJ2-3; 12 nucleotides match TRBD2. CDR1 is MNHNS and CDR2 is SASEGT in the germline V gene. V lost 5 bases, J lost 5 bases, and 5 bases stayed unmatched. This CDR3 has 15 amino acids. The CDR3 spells CASSLGLAGLDTQYF. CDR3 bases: TGTGCCAGCAGTCTAGGACTAGCGGGGTTAGATACGCAGTATTTT.

The DNA for the CDR3 is TGCGCCAGCAGCCAGGGGACCTACCAAGAGACCCAGTACTTC. Protein: CASSQGTYQETQYF. The chain links TRBV4-1 to TRBJ2-5; D might be TRBD1 or TRBD2, each matching 5 bases. V lost 3 bases, J lost 0 bases, and 8 bases lay in between. Germline V gives CDR1 MGHRA, CDR2 YSYEKL. This CDR3 has 14 residues.

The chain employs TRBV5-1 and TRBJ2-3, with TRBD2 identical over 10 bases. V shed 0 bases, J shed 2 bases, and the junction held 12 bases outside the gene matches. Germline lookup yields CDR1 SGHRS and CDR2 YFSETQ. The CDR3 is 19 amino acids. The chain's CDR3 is CASSLEGTASGGLTDTQYF. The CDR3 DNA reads TGCGCCAGCAGCTTGGAGGGGACGGCTAGCGGGGGACTCACAGATACGCAGTATTTT.

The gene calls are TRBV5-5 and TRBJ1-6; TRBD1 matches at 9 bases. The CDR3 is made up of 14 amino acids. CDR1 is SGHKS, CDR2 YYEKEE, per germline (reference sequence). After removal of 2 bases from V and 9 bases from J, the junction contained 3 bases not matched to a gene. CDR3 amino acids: CASSFRDRASPLHF. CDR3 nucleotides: TGTGCCAGCAGCTTCCGGGACAGGGCTTCACCCCTCCACTTT. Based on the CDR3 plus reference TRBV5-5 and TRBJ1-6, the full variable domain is DAGVTQSPTHLIKTRGQQVTLRCSPISGHKSVSWYQQVLGQGPQFIFQYYEKEERGRGNFPDRFSARQFPNYSSELNVNALLLGDSALYLCASSFRDRASPLHFGNGTRLTVT.

CDR3 sequence: CASSGVREISQPQHF. The CDR3 DNA sequence: TGTGCCAGTAGCGGGGTGCGGGAAATTAGTCAGCCCCAGCATTTT. The genes are TRBV19 and TRBJ1-5; D is uncertain. Germline V CDR1 and CDR2: LNHDA, SQIVND (reference sequence). This CDR3 spans 15 amino acids. V lost 6 bases to trimming and J lost 6 bases, with 18 bases between them.

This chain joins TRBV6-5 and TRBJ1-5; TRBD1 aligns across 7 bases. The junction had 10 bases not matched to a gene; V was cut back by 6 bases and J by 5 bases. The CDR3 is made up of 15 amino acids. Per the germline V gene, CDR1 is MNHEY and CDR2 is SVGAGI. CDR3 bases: TGTGCCAGCAGCCCAATCGACAGGGACGATCAGCCCCAGCATTTT. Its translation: CASSPIDRDDQPQHF.

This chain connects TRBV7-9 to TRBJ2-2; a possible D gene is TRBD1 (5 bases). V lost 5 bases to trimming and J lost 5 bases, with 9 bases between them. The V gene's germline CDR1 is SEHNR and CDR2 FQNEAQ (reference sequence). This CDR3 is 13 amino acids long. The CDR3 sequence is CASSVRQTGELFF. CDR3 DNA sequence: TGTGCCAGCAGCGTCCGACAGACCGGGGAGCTGTTTTTT. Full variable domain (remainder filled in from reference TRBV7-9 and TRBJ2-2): DTGVSQNPRHKITKRGQNVTFRCDPISEHNRLYWYRQTLGQGPEFLTYFQNEAQLEKSRLLSDRFSAERPKGSFSTLEIQRTEQGDSAMYLCASSVRQTGELFFGEGSRLTVL.